Presented here are 28 T cell receptor beta chains from one specimen sequenced in a study of blood T cell repertoires in COVID-19. This table comes from immunoSEQ multiplex PCR, and its TCRdb copy is limited to in-frame clones, with some not included. The sample lists fewer than 350,000 clones, roughly 88% seen once, with 9% to 9.5% in the top ten. The sample comprised peripheral blood. The receptors originated from a man between 18 and 35 years old with active or convalescent COVID-19.

The gene calls are TRBV6-1 and TRBJ1-2; 7 nucleotides match TRBD1. Looked up from germline, CDR1 is MNHNS and CDR2 is SASEGT. The CDR3 covers 16 residues. The V and J ends lost 4 bases and 1 base, in that order; junction bases with no gene match: 9. Written as DNA, the CDR3 is TGTGCCAGCAGTGCTCCGAACAGGGGATTTAACTATGGCTACACCTTC. It codes for CASSAPNRGFNYGYTF.

The V gene is TRBV4-2, the J gene TRBJ1-4; D might be TRBD1 (6 bases). Deletions cut 0 bases from V and 5 bases from J, with 22 bases between. The CDR3 length is 19 residues. CDR1 and CDR2 from the germline V gene are LGHNA and YNFKEQ. The CDR3 reads CASSQDGDKGGSWNEKLFF. The CDR3 region has the DNA TGTGCCAGCAGCCAAGATGGGGACAAGGGCGGTTCCTGGAATGAAAAACTGTTTTTT.

This CDR3 reads CASSDLAFSSSYGYTF. The DNA of the CDR3 is TGTGCCAGCTCCGACTTGGCCTTCTCCTCTTCTTATGGCTACACCTTC. The chain links TRBV7-2 to TRBJ1-2; D ambiguous. The CDR3 length is 16 residues. Deletions cut 8 bases from V and 5 bases from J, with 24 bases between. Per the germline V gene, CDR1 is SGHTA and CDR2 is FQGNSA.

The chain couples TRBV6-5 to TRBJ1-4, with no clear D. The CDR3 extends over 14 amino acids. V lost 6 bases and J lost 8, with 16 bases in between. Germline V CDR1 and CDR2: MNHEY, SVGAGI. The CDR3 is CASSAPGRGEKLFF. DNA for the CDR3: TGTGCCAGCAGCGCGCCCGGCCGCGGCGAAAAACTGTTTTTT.

V is TRBV10-3 and J is TRBJ1-2; possible D gene TRBD1, 6 bases. The CDR3 spans 11 residues. V shed 11 bases and J shed 8 bases, with 15 bases lying between them. Germline V gene lookup returns CDR1 ENHRY and CDR2 SYGVKD. The CDR3 DNA is TGTGCCCCCCAGGGGCTAGGGGGCTACACCTTC. Protein sequence: CAPQGLGGYTF.

The J gene is TRBJ2-7, the V gene TRBV5-6, with 9 bases matching TRBD2. V lost 4 bases, J lost 3 bases, and 5 bases stayed unmatched. CDR1 and CDR2 (germline): SGHDT, YYEEEE. The CDR3 totals 14 residues. CDR3 region: CASSPLRGGYEQYF. The CDR3 DNA follows: TGTGCCAGCAGCCCACTGCGGGGGGGCTACGAGCAGTACTTC.

The rearrangement links TRBV3-1 (or the pseudogene TRBV3-2) to TRBJ1-6; TRBD1 matches 11 bases. The trim removed 1 base at V and 6 bases at J, leaving 23 bases unmatched. Germline V gene sequence: CDR1 LGHDT, CDR2 YNNKEL (reference sequence). This CDR3 contains 23 residues. The CDR3 reads CASSQGWDRGSGVLSRFNSPLHF. The CDR3 DNA reads as TGTGCCAGCAGCCAAGGATGGGACAGGGGGTCTGGGGTTCTAAGTCGCTTTAATTCACCCCTCCACTTT.

This chain connects TRBV7-8 to TRBJ2-2, with 8 bases fitting TRBD1. Germline V gene data show CDR1 as SGHVS and CDR2 as FQNEAQ. After removal of 5 bases from V and 5 bases from J, the junction contained 10 bases not matched to a gene. The CDR3 covers 16 residues. The CDR3 loop is CASSRTGSGGTGELFF. CDR3 coding DNA: TGTGCCAGCAGCCGGACAGGGTCAGGGGGGACCGGGGAGCTGTTTTTT.

This chain connects TRBV3-1 (or the pseudogene TRBV3-2) to TRBJ1-2, with a possible D match to TRBD1 (5 bases). This CDR3 comprises 16 residues. The V gene lost 0 bases and the J gene lost 4 bases, with 15 bases spanning the gap. Germline V gene sequence: CDR1 LGHDT, CDR2 YNNKEL (reference sequence). CDR3 coding DNA: TGTGCCAGCAGCCAAGAAGGTCGGGGGGTGGCCTATGGCTACACCTTC. It yields the protein CASSQEGRGVAYGYTF.

J is TRBJ2-7 and V is TRBV5-5, with 8 nucleotides matching TRBD1. The trim removed 4 bases at V and 2 bases at J, leaving 8 bases unmatched. The germline CDR1 and CDR2 sequences are SGHKS and YYEKEE (reference sequence). The CDR3 extends over 15 amino acids. For the CDR3, the DNA is TGTGCCAGCAGCGTCAGAGGACAGGGTACCTACGAGCAGTACTTC. Its translation is CASSVRGQGTYEQYF.

V and J are TRBV7-9 and TRBJ1-2, with D perhaps matching TRBD1 (6 bases). The CDR3 spans 14 residues. Trimming pared 2 bases from V and 4 bases from J, leaving 11 bases between. Germline V gives CDR1 SEHNR, CDR2 FQNEAQ (reference sequence). The CDR3 spells CASSLKPGVYGYTF. The CDR3 DNA sequence: TGTGCCAGCAGCTTAAAGCCAGGGGTCTATGGCTACACCTTC.

This CDR3 reads CASSMHRGRPGKLFF. CDR3 coding DNA: TGCGCCAGCAGCATGCACAGGGGGCGCCCGGGAAAACTGTTTTTT. The V call is TRBV4-3, the J call TRBJ1-4, with TRBD1 matching over 9 bases. With V trimmed by 5 bases and J by 10 bases, 11 bases remained unmatched. Germline-derived CDR1 and CDR2 are LGHNA and YSLEER. This CDR3 is 15 amino acids long.

This sequence joins TRBV9 and TRBJ2-3; TRBD1 aligns across 7 bases. The germline gives CDR1 SGDLS, CDR2 YYNGEE. J was trimmed by 0 bases and V by 4 bases; bases with no gene match: 17. The CDR3 contains 19 residues. DNA of the CDR3: TGTGCCAGCAGCCCACGTGATAGGACAGGAGCCACTAGCACAGATACGCAGTATTTT. Protein product: CASSPRDRTGATSTDTQYF.

The V call is TRBV7-8, the J call TRBJ1-2, with 7 bases fitting TRBD1. CDR3 length: 16 residues. V lost 5 bases to trimming and J lost 4 bases; unmatched junction nucleotides: 13. Germline V lookup: CDR1 SGHVS, CDR2 FQNEAQ. The CDR3 spells CASSLKPGQKSYGYTF. In DNA, the CDR3 is TGTGCCAGCAGCCTGAAACCGGGACAGAAATCCTATGGCTACACCTTC.

The CDR3: CASSVAGGSSGNTIYF. The CDR3 DNA reads TGTGCCAGCAGCGTAGCTGGGGGGAGCTCTGGAAACACCATATATTTT. V gene TRBV9 combines with J gene TRBJ1-3; the D gene is possibly TRBD1 (5 bases). Germline CDR1 and CDR2: SGDLS and YYNGEE. This CDR3 contains 16 residues. The germline V and J ends were trimmed by 0 bases and 0 bases, with 10 bases remaining between them.

The rearrangement links TRBV7-9 to TRBJ1-2; D unclear. Trimming pared 4 bases from V and 0 bases from J, leaving 12 bases between. The CDR3 runs to 15 residues. Germline V gene data show CDR1 as SEHNR and CDR2 as FQNEAQ (reference sequence). The CDR3 bases are TGTGCCAGCAGCTCAGTTCGGGTTTCTAACTATGGCTACACCTTC. The encoded protein is CASSSVRVSNYGYTF. The full variable domain, completed using reference TRBV7-9 and TRBJ1-2, is DTGVSQNPRHKITKRGQNVTFRCDPISEHNRLYWYRQTLGQGPEFLTYFQNEAQLEKSRLLSDRFSAERPKGSFSTLEIQRTEQGDSAMYLCASSSVRVSNYGYTFGSGTRLTVV.

The rearrangement uses TRBV28 and TRBJ1-2; the match to TRBD1 covers 11 bases. V lost 9 bases and J lost 4; bases outside the gene matches: 13. From germline, CDR1 is MDHEN and CDR2 SYDVKM. The CDR3 length is 16 residues. The CDR3 region has the DNA TGTGCCAGTGGGCTTTCAGGACAGGGGGCTATCTATGGCTACACCTTC. Amino acids: CASGLSGQGAIYGYTF.

V and J are TRBV5-1 and TRBJ2-1; TRBD2 agrees at 15 bases. Unmatched junction bases numbered 11, after V lost 3 bases and J lost 1 base. Germline loops: CDR1 SGHRS, CDR2 YFSETQ. The CDR3 is 20 residues long. DNA for the CDR3: TGCGCCAGCAGCTCGGACGGACTAGCGGGGGGGACGTGGTCCTACAATGAGCAGTTCTTC. Translating gives CASSSDGLAGGTWSYNEQFF.

This rearrangement joins TRBV5-6 to TRBJ1-4; weak D call: TRBD1 (6 bases). V was clipped by 4 bases and J by 2 bases, with 18 bases between them. The germline V gene encodes CDR1 SGHDT and CDR2 YYEEEE. This CDR3 is 17 amino acids long. CDR3 region: CASSLARGQPTNEKLFF. In nucleotides, the CDR3 is TGTGCCAGCAGCCTGGCCCGTGGACAGCCTACTAATGAAAAACTGTTTTTT.

The chain carries TRBV12-3 or TRBV12-4 and TRBJ1-2, with 7 bases lining up with TRBD1. V was pared by 6 bases and J by 7 bases, with 8 bases of the junction left unmatched. CDR3 length equals 13 residues. CDR3 DNA sequence: TGTGCCAGCAGCACGACAGGGCTTGCTGGCTACACCTTC. Its protein is CASSTTGLAGYTF.

The chain joins TRBV3-1 (or the pseudogene TRBV3-2) to TRBJ1-1, with 10 bases fitting TRBD1. Trimming cost V 0 bases and J 6 bases; bases outside gene matches: 4. There are 15 residues in the CDR3. Germline V gene data show CDR1 as LGHDT and CDR2 as YNNKEL (reference sequence). CDR3: CASSQDSGQGAEAFF. The CDR3 nucleotides are TGTGCCAGCAGCCAAGATTCAGGACAGGGGGCTGAAGCTTTCTTT.

This clone was seen a handful of times. The chain is built from TRBV2 and TRBJ2-6; D is ambiguous. This CDR3 spans 15 amino acids. CDR1 SNHLY and CDR2 FYNNEI come from the germline V gene. Trimming removed 7 bases at V and 0 bases at J, with 10 bases between. In DNA form, the CDR3 reads TGTGCCAGCACCGACGGAGACTCTGGGGCCAACGTCCTGACTTTC. The encoded protein is CASTDGDSGANVLTF.

The CDR3 DNA sequence: TGTGCCAGTAGTATAGGTTGGAGAGGGCAGGATGGCTACACCTTC. Its protein is CASSIGWRGQDGYTF. This sequence joins TRBV19 and TRBJ1-2; D gene ambiguous. This CDR3 region has 15 residues. V shed 1 base and J shed 6 bases, with 15 bases lying between them. Germline CDR1 and CDR2: LNHDA and SQIVND (reference sequence).

This clone occurred once. The J gene is TRBJ1-1, the V gene TRBV5-4; D is perhaps TRBD1 (5 bases). The CDR3 length is 14 residues. Trimming removed 1 base at V and 4 bases at J, with 11 bases between. Germline CDR1 reads SGHNT; CDR2 reads YYREEE (reference sequence). The CDR3 is CASSLKGPSTEAFF. CDR3 bases: TGTGCCAGCAGCTTGAAGGGGCCATCCACTGAAGCTTTCTTT.

The V gene is TRBV9, the J gene TRBJ1-2; TRBD1 matches 9 bases. Germline assignment: CDR1 SGDLS and CDR2 YYNGEE. The length of the CDR3 is 16 residues. After removal of 0 bases from V and 6 bases from J, the junction contained 9 bases not matched to a gene. CDR3 nucleotides: TGTGCCAGCAGCGTAGGAAGACAGGGGGTATGGGATGGCTACACCTTC. Its protein product is CASSVGRQGVWDGYTF.

This chain uses TRBV13 with TRBJ2-2; no firm D call. The germline V gene encodes CDR1 PRHDT and CDR2 FYEKMQ (reference sequence). This CDR3 has 13 residues. The V end was cut by 5 bases, the J end by 2 bases, with 6 bases between. DNA for the CDR3: TGTGCCAGCAGCAAGCCTAACACCGGGGAGCTGTTTTTT. Translation gives CASSKPNTGELFF.

The chain's CDR3 is CASSYQGSPLHF. The CDR3 DNA sequence: TGTGCCAGCAGCTATCAGGGGTCACCCCTCCACTTT. V gene TRBV7-9 combines with J gene TRBJ1-6, with D possibly TRBD1 on 6 matching bases. Trimming took 4 bases from V and 10 from J, leaving 8 bases between them. Germline CDR1 and CDR2: SEHNR and FQNEAQ (reference sequence). This CDR3 spans 12 amino acids.

This chain uses TRBV11-3 with TRBJ1-2; the match to TRBD1 covers 8 bases. CDR1 and CDR2 from the germline V gene are SGHNT and YENEEA. V gave up 0 bases and J gave up 4 bases; unmatched junction bases: 7. The CDR3 sequence is 16 residues long. This CDR3 is CASSLDFQGACYGYTF. Here the CDR3 DNA reads TGTGCCAGCAGCTTAGATTTCCAGGGGGCATGCTATGGCTACACCTTC.